The 29 T cell receptor beta chains below were found in one sample sequenced in a study of T cell responses to AZD1222 COVID-19 vaccine. TCRdb's table, derived via immunoSEQ multiplex PCR, lists solely in-frame clones and lacks some. Of 130,000 or so clones in the sample, approximately 90% were seen once. The sequencing here drew on peripheral blood, taken 28 days after the second AZD1222 dose. These receptors all stem from an adult who received the AZD1222 COVID-19 vaccine.

Notes on this clone: Sequence at one end of the junction differs from germline and may be a read error. The chain employs TRBV28 and TRBJ2-2, with D possibly TRBD2 on 6 matching bases. The CDR3 totals 11 residues. The germline gives CDR1 MDHEN, CDR2 SYDVKM. DNA for the CDR3: TGTGCCAGCAGTGTGGGGGAGGTTTGGGTTTTT. Amino acid sequence: CASSVGEVWVF.

This clone was seen repeatedly, ten times or more. The chain employs TRBV4-3 and TRBJ2-1, with D perhaps matching TRBD2 (6 bases). Germline V lookup: CDR1 LGHNA, CDR2 YSLEER. The CDR3 length is 13 residues. Trimming removed 0 bases from V and 9 bases from J, with 9 bases in between. Here the CDR3 reads CASSQDGGFEQFF. The CDR3 region has the DNA TGCGCCAGCAGCCAAGATGGGGGGTTTGAGCAGTTCTTC.

The V gene is TRBV19, the J gene TRBJ1-1; 8 nucleotides line up with TRBD1. V dropped 0 bases and J dropped 3; count of bases not matched to a gene: 9. Germline lookup yields CDR1 LNHDA and CDR2 SQIVND (reference sequence). This CDR3 contains 17 residues. CDR3 protein: CASSIDPRTGRDTEAFF. The CDR3 bases are TGTGCCAGTAGTATAGATCCCCGGACAGGGCGAGACACTGAAGCTTTCTTT.

The J gene is TRBJ2-5, the V gene TRBV5-1; D call uncertain. Germline assignment: CDR1 SGHRS and CDR2 YFSETQ. V shed 0 bases and J shed 0 bases, with 0 bases lying between them. The CDR3 consists of 12 residues. CDR3 sequence: CASSLDQETQYF. DNA for the CDR3: TGCGCCAGCAGCTTGGACCAAGAGACCCAGTACTTC. Full variable domain (missing parts from reference TRBV5-1 and TRBJ2-5): KAGVTQTPRYLIKTRGQQVTLSCSPISGHRSVSWYQQTPGQGLQFLFEYFSETQRNKGNFPGRFSGRQFSNSRSEMNVSTLELGDSALYLCASSLDQETQYFGPGTRLLVL.

The J gene is TRBJ1-1, the V gene TRBV5-6; D unclear. CDR1 is SGHDT and CDR2 is YYEEEE in the germline V gene. The CDR3 length is 13 residues. V was shortened by 2 bases and J by 7 bases, with 12 bases between the two germline ends. The CDR3 bases are TGTGCCAGCAGCTTCCGGTCCGGTGATGAAGCTTTCTTT. This translates into CASSFRSGDEAFF.

This clone was counted between two and nine times. The V gene is TRBV30, the J gene TRBJ1-5, with no clear D. V lost 2 bases and J 4 bases, leaving 12 bases between the germline ends. The CDR3 is 14 residues long. Germline CDR1 and CDR2: GTSNPN and SVGIG (reference sequence). In DNA, the CDR3 is TGTGCCTGGAGTCAAGGGATGGGAAATCAGCCCCAGCATTTT. Protein: CAWSQGMGNQPQHF.

V is TRBV18 and J is TRBJ2-3; D not resolved. The CDR3 has 12 amino acids. The germline V and J ends were trimmed by 3 bases and 4 bases, with 5 bases remaining between them. Germline V gene sequence: CDR1 KGHSH, CDR2 LQKENI. The CDR3 DNA follows: TGTGCCAGCTCACCCTACGCAGATACGCAGTATTTT. Translated: CASSPYADTQYF.

The chain recombines TRBV5-1 with TRBJ2-3; 11 bases map to TRBD2. There are 18 residues in the CDR3. V lost 1 base, J lost 5 bases, and 12 bases stayed unmatched. Per germline, CDR1 SGHRS and CDR2 YFSETQ. CDR3 bases: TGCGCCAGCAGCTTGTATCCATCAACTAGCGGGAGTATAGATACGCAGTATTTT. Its translation is CASSLYPSTSGSIDTQYF.

This clone has only one observation. The chain couples TRBV15 to TRBJ2-3; perhaps TRBD1 as D (5 bases). The V and J ends lost 4 bases and 7 bases respectively, with 12 bases between them. This CDR3 region has 13 residues. From germline, CDR1 is LNHNV and CDR2 YYDKDF (reference sequence). The CDR3 DNA reads TGTGCCACCAGCAACGCACAGGTGTATACGCAGTATTTT. This sequence encodes CATSNAQVYTQYF.

The chain employs TRBV24-1 and TRBJ1-2; D perhaps matches TRBD1 (6 bases). Trimming took 3 bases from V and 8 from J, leaving 18 bases between them. The CDR3 has 15 residues. CDR1 and CDR2 from the germline V gene are KGHDR and SFDVKD. CDR3 residues: CATSDGGSKQGGYTF. DNA of the CDR3: TGTGCCACCAGTGATGGGGGGTCAAAACAGGGAGGCTACACCTTC.

A single count supports this clone. The chain is built from TRBV30 and TRBJ1-5, with 7 bases fitting TRBD1. This CDR3 has 14 amino acids. Germline trimming cut 0 bases from V and 4 bases from J; bases unmatched to any gene: 3. Germline CDR1 reads GTSNPN; CDR2 reads SVGIG (reference sequence). Written as DNA, the CDR3 is TGTGCCTGGAGTGTACAGGGGTGGAATCAGCCCCAGCATTTT. Encoded protein: CAWSVQGWNQPQHF.

This sequence joins TRBV6-5 and TRBJ2-2; a possible D gene is TRBD1 (6 bases). Trimming took 6 bases from V and 7 from J, leaving 18 bases between them. The CDR3 has 15 residues. Germline V lookup: CDR1 MNHEY, CDR2 SVGAGI. Here the CDR3 reads CASRLYRVSNGELFF. DNA for the CDR3: TGTGCCAGCAGACTATACAGGGTTAGCAACGGGGAGCTGTTTTTT.

The rearrangement uses TRBV19 and TRBJ1-5; no definite D call. The V end was cut by 1 base, the J end by 0 bases, with 16 bases between. The CDR3 length is 18 residues. Germline loops: CDR1 LNHDA, CDR2 SQIVND (reference sequence). The CDR3 coding sequence is TGTGCCAGTAGTATAGTAGGCAGTTGGGGTTATAGCAATCAGCCCCAGCATTTT. Its protein product is CASSIVGSWGYSNQPQHF.

This chain uses TRBV4-3 with TRBJ2-3; possible D gene TRBD1, 6 bases. The V end was cut by 3 bases, the J end by 4 bases, with 14 bases between. Germline V gene data show CDR1 as LGHNA and CDR2 as YSLEER. The CDR3 is 15 residues long. This chain's CDR3 is CASSHRVSGADTQYF. CDR3 sequence (DNA): TGCGCCAGCAGCCACAGGGTTTCAGGGGCAGATACGCAGTATTTT.

This chain uses TRBV6-1 with TRBJ2-7; perhaps TRBD2 as D (6 bases). Germline values: CDR1 MNHNS, CDR2 SASEGT. V gave up 2 bases and J gave up 0 bases, with 8 bases separating them. CDR3 length: 14 amino acids. CDR3 DNA sequence: TGTGCCAGCAGTGAAATAGCGGACTCCTACGAGCAGTACTTC. Translation gives CASSEIADSYEQYF.

The chain links TRBV19 to TRBJ1-2, with TRBD1 identical over 7 bases. CDR1 LNHDA and CDR2 SQIVND come from the germline V gene (reference sequence). V shed 6 bases, J shed 0 bases, and the junction held 19 bases outside the gene matches. The CDR3 extends over 19 amino acids. The DNA of the CDR3 is TGTGCCAGTAGCCCCTATCCTGGGGCAGGGGGACCATCTAACTATGGCTACACCTTC. Residues: CASSPYPGAGGPSNYGYTF. Variable domain in full (rest from reference TRBV19 and TRBJ1-2): DGGITQSPKYLFRKEGQNVTLSCEQNLNHDAMYWYRQDPGQGLRLIYYSQIVNDFQKGDIAEGYSVSREKKESFPLTVTSAQKNPTAFYLCASSPYPGAGGPSNYGYTFGSGTRLTVV.

The chain couples TRBV19 to TRBJ1-3; D unresolved. CDR1 is LNHDA, CDR2 SQIVND, per germline (reference sequence). The CDR3 is 16 residues long. V lost 4 bases to trimming and J lost 1 base, with 14 bases between them. The chain's CDR3 is CASSTPMTGSGNTIYF. CDR3 nucleotide sequence: TGTGCCAGTAGTACCCCAATGACGGGGTCTGGAAACACCATATATTTT.

The chain is built from TRBV6-4 and TRBJ1-2; no firm D call. CDR1 and CDR2 from the germline V gene are MRHNA and SNTAGT. The CDR3 length is 13 residues. Trimming cost V 3 bases and J 8 bases, with 13 bases left between them. CDR3 residues: CASSDNGRKGYTF. The CDR3 nucleotides read TGTGCCAGCAGTGATAATGGGCGGAAGGGCTACACCTTC.

The chain employs TRBV5-5 and TRBJ1-6; TRBD1 aligns across 7 bases. Losses at the gene ends were 0 bases for V and 2 bases for J; bases not matched to a gene: 8. Germline V gene lookup returns CDR1 SGHKS and CDR2 YYEKEE (reference sequence). CDR3 size: 18 residues. Here the CDR3 DNA reads TGTGCCAGCAGCTTGGGTAGAGACAGGGAGGCCTATAATTCACCCCTCCACTTT. This sequence encodes CASSLGRDREAYNSPLHF.

The V call is TRBV6-5, the J call TRBJ2-6, with 9 bases fitting TRBD2. Germline V gives CDR1 MNHEY, CDR2 SVGAGI. This CDR3 spans 15 amino acids. CDR3 sequence (DNA): TGTGTGACGACTAGCGGAAACTCTGGGGCCAACGTCCTGACTTTC. It specifies CVTTSGNSGANVLTF.

The genes are TRBV28 and TRBJ2-1; the D is unclear. Looked up from germline, CDR1 is MDHEN and CDR2 is SYDVKM. Trimming cost V 3 bases and J 8 bases, with 14 bases left between them. This CDR3 has 14 residues. The CDR3 loop reads CASSLPGFIDEQFF. The DNA of the CDR3 is TGTGCCAGCAGTTTGCCTGGGTTCATCGATGAGCAGTTCTTC.

V and J are TRBV5-5 and TRBJ2-3; a weak D match, TRBD2 (5 bases). This CDR3 has 15 amino acids. The V end lost 5 bases, the J end lost 2 bases, and 15 bases lay between the germline ends. Germline V gene data show CDR1 as SGHKS and CDR2 as YYEKEE (reference sequence). Written as DNA, the CDR3 is TGTGCCAGCAGATCCGTCGGACTGCACACAGATACGCAGTATTTT. Translating gives CASRSVGLHTDTQYF.

This clone was detected once. The V and J genes are TRBV29-1 and TRBJ2-1; TRBD2 aligns across 11 bases. The CDR3 is 14 amino acids. With 4 bases clipped from V and 5 bases from J, the junction kept 4 bases outside the gene matches. Germline lookup yields CDR1 SQVTM and CDR2 ANQGSEA. CDR3 nucleotide sequence: TGCAGCGTTGGGAAACTAGCGGGAGACAATGAGCAGTTCTTC. Encoded protein: CSVGKLAGDNEQFF.

V is TRBV5-5 and J is TRBJ1-5; D is perhaps TRBD1 (6 bases). Germline CDR1 is SGHKS and CDR2 is YYEKEE (reference sequence). CDR3 length equals 16 residues. V lost 4 bases and J 2 bases, leaving 16 bases between the germline ends. The CDR3 DNA reads as TGTGCCAGCAGCGGGGGCGCAGGGGCAGGCAATCAGCCCCAGCATTTT. Its protein product is CASSGGAGAGNQPQHF. Full variable domain (missing parts from reference TRBV5-5 and TRBJ1-5): DAGVTQSPTHLIKTRGQQVTLRCSPISGHKSVSWYQQVLGQGPQFIFQYYEKEERGRGNFPDRFSARQFPNYSSELNVNALLLGDSALYLCASSGGAGAGNQPQHFGDGTRLSIL.

V usage is TRBV7-8 and J usage is TRBJ1-4; D not certain. With 5 bases removed from V and 4 bases from J, the gap between germline ends came to 14 bases. CDR3 length equals 15 residues. In germline, CDR1 is SGHVS, CDR2 FQNEAQ. The CDR3 DNA reads as TGTGCCAGCAGCCCCGGAGGGAAGGATAATGAAAAACTGTTTTTT. Protein product: CASSPGGKDNEKLFF.

This rearrangement joins TRBV4-1 to TRBJ2-3; no clear D gene. Looked up from germline, CDR1 is MGHRA and CDR2 is YSYEKL. There are 16 residues in the CDR3. Deletions cut 1 base from V and 4 bases from J, with 15 bases between. As DNA, the CDR3 is TGCGCCAGCAGCCAAGGATCCTTGGGGTCTGCAGATACGCAGTATTTT. It specifies CASSQGSLGSADTQYF.

The rearrangement links TRBV3-1 (or the pseudogene TRBV3-2) to TRBJ1-6; D is undetermined. Trimming stripped 6 bases from V and 9 bases from J, with 12 bases between. Germline loops: CDR1 LGHDT, CDR2 YNNKEL (reference sequence). The CDR3 contains 13 residues. The CDR3 spells CASRKGLGSPLHF. The CDR3 nucleotides read TGTGCCAGCAGAAAGGGATTGGGTTCACCCCTCCACTTT.

The chain recombines TRBV7-2 with TRBJ1-1, with TRBD1 as a possible D gene (5 bases). V was clipped by 1 base and J by 3 bases, with 9 bases between them. Germline CDR1 SGHTA, CDR2 FQGNSA. CDR3 length: 14 residues. Written as DNA, the CDR3 is TGTGCCAGCAGCTTAGGCTGGGGCTACACTGAAGCTTTCTTT. Translated, it gives CASSLGWGYTEAFF.

The rearrangement links TRBV7-3 to TRBJ2-1; the D call may be TRBD1 or TRBD2 (5 bases each). The CDR3 runs 15 residues. CDR1 and CDR2 (germline): SGHTA, FQGTGA. V lost 4 bases to trimming and J lost 2 bases, with 12 bases between them. This chain's CDR3 is CASSSDRDAYNEQFF. The CDR3 nucleotides read TGTGCCAGCAGCTCGGACCGGGACGCCTACAATGAGCAGTTCTTC.